This is a list of T cell receptor beta chains from one sample in a study of blood T cells in healthy people across ages. Each CDR3 protein gets one entry after TCRdb re-called the 5' RACE reads with MiXCR. This sample has about 940,000 distinct CDR3 sequences, with approximately 49% found just once. Sample: blood. All receptors come from a man younger than 40 in good health. Each CDR3 is given with its conserved first and last residue. D genes are given only for firm matches. The size entry is marked missing in some rows and otherwise reads once, few, many or a size class.

d_gene | j_gene | abundance | v_gene | CDR3aa | CDR3nt
- | TRBJ2-7 | - | TRBV20-1 | CSAKRYQGLSEQYF | TGCAGTGCCAAGCGATACCAGGGCTTGTCCGAGCAGTACTTC
- | TRBJ2-5 | many | TRBV29-1 | CSVFRGETQYF | TGCAGCGTTTTCAGGGGAGAGACCCAGTACTTC
- | TRBJ2-3 | - | TRBV12-3/TRBV12-4 | CASSFYGSSTGTQYF | TGTGCCAGCAGTTTTTATGGCAGTAGCACAGGTACGCAGTATTTT
TRBD2 | TRBJ2-1 | - | TRBV11-2 | CASSSLAGAGGEQFF | TGTGCCAGCAGCTCCCTAGCGGGAGCCGGTGGTGAGCAGTTCTTC
TRBD2 | TRBJ2-3 | - | TRBV29-1 | CSVGELAGISDTQYF | TGCAGCGTTGGCGAACTAGCGGGGATTTCAGATACGCAGTATTTT
- | TRBJ1-6 | few | TRBV20-1 | CSAAVNNSPLHF | TGCAGTGCGGCGGTTAATAATTCACCCCTCCACTTT
TRBD1 | TRBJ2-7 | - | TRBV29-1 | CSVVRTGVRAYEQYF | TGCAGCGTTGTTAGGACAGGGGTCAGAGCCTACGAGCAGTACTTC
- | TRBJ2-7 | - | TRBV10-3 | CAISESAGSSYEQYF | TGTGCCATCAGTGAGTCGGCGGGAAGCTCCTACGAGCAGTACTTC
- | TRBJ2-7 | many | TRBV3-1 | CASSQALGEQYF | TGTGCCAGCAGCCAAGCCCTTGGCGAGCAGTACTTC
- | TRBJ1-1 | once | TRBV7-2 | CASSAQGGFPAFF | TGTGCCAGCAGCGCACAGGGCGGGTTCCCAGCTTTCTTT
- | TRBJ2-7 | - | TRBV28 | CASSKINTEQYF | TGTGCCAGCAGTAAGATTAACACCGAGCAGTACTTC
- | TRBJ2-6 | - | TRBV6-4 | CASSEGMSSGANVLTF | TGTGCCAGCAGTGAGGGCATGAGCTCTGGGGCCAACGTCCTGACTTTC
TRBD1 | TRBJ2-3 | - | TRBV7-2 | CASSLRTPRGFTDTQYF | TGTGCCAGCAGCTTAAGGACTCCCAGGGGGTTCACAGATACGCAGTATTTT
- | TRBJ2-7 | few | TRBV20-1 | CSARDPAGAKYYEQYF | TGCAGTGCTAGAGATCCCGCGGGGGCCAAATACTACGAGCAGTACTTC
TRBD1 | TRBJ2-7 | many | TRBV4-2 | CASSQDYTGTGPYEQYF | TGTGCCAGCAGCCAAGATTATACCGGGACAGGCCCCTACGAGCAGTACTTC
TRBD1 | TRBJ2-7 | - | TRBV5-1 | CASSSDPGQTYEQYF | TGCGCCAGCAGCTCGGACCCGGGACAGACCTACGAGCAGTACTTC
TRBD1 | TRBJ1-2 | - | TRBV5-1 | CASSLGDRGSYGYTF | TGCGCCAGCAGCTTGGGTGACAGGGGATCTTATGGCTACACCTTC
- | TRBJ2-3 | few | TRBV29-1 | CSVAAASTDTQYF | TGCAGCGTGGCCGCGGCGAGCACAGATACGCAGTATTTT
- | TRBJ2-5 | - | TRBV30 | CAWSVGPHGAQETQYF | TGTGCCTGGAGTGTAGGGCCCCACGGGGCCCAAGAGACCCAGTACTTC
TRBD2 | TRBJ2-7 | many | TRBV6-2/TRBV6-3 | CASGGAYEQYF | TGTGCCAGCGGGGGGGCCTACGAGCAGTACTTC
TRBD2 | TRBJ2-4 | - | TRBV25-1 | CASNKLAGEQYF | TGTGCCAGCAATAAACTAGCGGGGGAGCAGTACTTC
TRBD1 | TRBJ2-5 | - | TRBV6-1 | CASCADNRDRRLRQETQYF | TGTGCCAGCTGCGCAGATAACCGGGACAGGAGACTCCGCCAAGAGACCCAGTACTTC
TRBD1 | TRBJ1-5 | few | TRBV5-5 | CASSLQGQGAGGSNQPQHF | TGTGCCAGCAGCTTGCAGGGACAGGGGGCAGGGGGGAGCAATCAGCCCCAGCATTTT
- | TRBJ2-3 | few | TRBV29-1 | CSVEGGPIPAPVRDTQYF | TGCAGCGTTGAAGGTGGCCCTATTCCAGCCCCGGTTCGAGATACGCAGTATTTT
- | TRBJ2-5 | - | TRBV20-1 | CSARVGQLVGEQYF | TGCAGTGCTAGAGTTGGACAGCTTGTGGGGGAGCAGTACTTC
- | TRBJ2-7 | - | TRBV6-6 | CASSYSAGNEQYF | TGTGCCAGCAGTTACTCCGCGGGGAACGAGCAGTACTTC
TRBD1 | TRBJ2-1 | - | TRBV20-1 | CSARDRGNLGDEQFF | TGCAGTGCTCGGGACAGGGGTAATTTGGGCGATGAGCAGTTCTTC
- | TRBJ1-1 | few | TRBV9 | CASSVDLGNTEAFF | TGTGCCAGCAGCGTGGACCTGGGGAACACTGAAGCTTTCTTT
- | TRBJ1-5 | few | TRBV20-1 | CSAGNGPGGALNQPQHF | TGCAGTGCGGGAAACGGTCCTGGGGGGGCCCTTAATCAGCCCCAGCATTTT
- | TRBJ2-3 | few | TRBV5-1 | CASSLDISGTQYF | TGCGCCAGCAGCTTGGACATCTCTGGTACGCAGTATTTT
- | TRBJ2-1 | many | TRBV7-9 | CASSSGPEVNEQFF | TGTGCCAGCAGCTCCGGACCGGAGGTCAATGAGCAGTTCTTC